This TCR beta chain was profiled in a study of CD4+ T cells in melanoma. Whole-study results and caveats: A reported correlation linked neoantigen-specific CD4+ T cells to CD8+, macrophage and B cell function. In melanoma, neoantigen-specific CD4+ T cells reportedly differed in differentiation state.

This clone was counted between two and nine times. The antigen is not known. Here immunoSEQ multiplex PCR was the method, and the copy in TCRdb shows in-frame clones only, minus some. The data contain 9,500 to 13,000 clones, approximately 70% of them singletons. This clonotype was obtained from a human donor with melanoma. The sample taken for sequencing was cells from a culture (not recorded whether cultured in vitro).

CDR3 in DNA: TGTGCCAGCAGTATTTCCCGGGACACTGAAGCTTTCTTT. Protein: CASSISRDTEAFF. The rearrangement joins TRBV6-4 to TRBJ1-1, with D uncertain. Trimming took off 5 bases at V and 3 bases at J, with 10 bases between the two ends. This CDR3 is built from 13 residues. Germline CDR1 MRHNA, CDR2 SNTAGT.